Included here is one T cell receptor beta chain sequence, with context. Its antigen is as yet unknown. Trimming removed 2 bases from V and 2 bases from J, with 16 bases in between. Germline loops: CDR1 SNHLY, CDR2 FYNNEI. This CDR3 has 16 residues. Unique molecular identifiers had been added to the TCR beta cDNA libraries. A population of roughly 0.9 to 11 million T cells gave rise to a few hundred thousand cDNA molecules. One entry per CDR3 protein, called by TCRdb with MiXCR from the PCR reads. Among about 160,000 distinct CDR3 sequences listed, 35% to 40% were seen once. The sample belongs to a study of post-analysis software for immune sequencing data. As for the study in general: Relapsing-remitting, secondary progressive and progressive-relapsing forms made up the multiple sclerosis disease courses.

The study, taken as a whole, reports: Under F measure analysis, samples from one preparation batch co-clustered strongly. Patients used about 5 TRBV segments, including TRBV5-6, TRBV5-1 and TRBV20-1, more often than controls.

Sequences were derived from blood, sampled after autologous hematopoietic stem cell transplantation. V and J are TRBV2 and TRBJ2-7; D is unclear. This clonotype was sampled from a girl aged 10-17 years with multiple sclerosis. The CDR3: CASSEQSRYLPYEQYF. The CDR3 nucleotides are TGTGCCAGCAGTGAACAATCGCGGTACCTCCCCTACGAGCAGTACTTC.